Below are 26 T cell receptor beta chains sequenced from a single sample in a study of blood T cells in healthy people across ages. PCR was performed a second time for about 7 to 12 cycles using a sample-barcoded 5' primer and a J-beta primer mix. TCRdb processed the 5' RACE reads anew with MiXCR; each CDR3 protein has one entry. The table records 1.2 million to 1.5 million distinct CDR3 sequences, roughly 59% of them present only once. The sample comprised blood. The source of these receptors is a man aged 18 to 35 in good health.

The chain links TRBV25-1 to TRBJ2-1, with D perhaps TRBD2 (6 bases). This CDR3 has 14 amino acids. Trimming took off 5 bases at V and 6 bases at J, with 14 bases between the two ends. The V gene's germline CDR1 is MGHDK and CDR2 SYGVNS. In DNA, the CDR3 is TGTGCCAGCAGTACCGGGAGTTCGCGCAATGAGCAGTTCTTC. It is translated as CASSTGSSRNEQFF.

This clonotype was counted a few times. Germline and junction disagree at one end, which may indicate a read error. V usage is TRBV5-1 and J usage is TRBJ1-1; no reliable D call. Germline V gene lookup returns CDR1 SGHRS and CDR2 YFSETQ. The length of the CDR3 is 13 residues. CDR3 sequence: CASSLVSGTEAFF. The CDR3 DNA sequence: TGTGCCAGCAGCTTGGTTTCAGGAACTGAAGCTTTCTTT. Using reference TRBV5-1 and TRBJ1-1 for the parts outside the CDR3, the full variable domain is KAGVTQTPRYLIKTRGQQVTLSCSPISGHRSVSWYQQTPGQGLQFLFEYFSETQRNKGNFPGRFSGRQFSNSRSEMNVSTLELGDSALYLCASSLVSGTEAFFGQGTRLTVV.

This clonotype was counted between two and nine times. This sequence joins TRBV6-2 or TRBV6-3 and TRBJ2-3, with D hard to call. Trimming pared 6 bases from V and 5 bases from J, leaving 12 bases between. Germline V gene data show CDR1 as MNHEY and CDR2 as SVGEGT. The CDR3 loop spans 13 amino acids. CDR3 sequence (DNA): TGTGCCAGCAGAGATCCGAGTGTAGATACGCAGTATTTT. This sequence encodes CASRDPSVDTQYF.

The rearrangement joins TRBV7-9 to TRBJ2-7; 7 bases map to TRBD1. CDR1 is SEHNR and CDR2 is FQNEAQ in the germline V gene (reference sequence). With 0 bases clipped from V and 4 bases from J, the junction kept 9 bases outside the gene matches. The CDR3 spans 16 residues. The CDR3: CASSLAATGEKYEQYF. In DNA, the CDR3 is TGTGCCAGCAGCTTAGCGGCCACAGGGGAGAAGTACGAGCAGTACTTC.

The V and J genes are TRBV7-2 and TRBJ2-7, with D uncertain. The CDR3 contains 14 residues. The ends were cut back, 5 bases at V and 7 bases at J, with 18 bases in the middle. CDR1 and CDR2 from the germline V gene are SGHTA and FQGNSA. The CDR3 DNA reads as TGTGCCAGCAGCCAAAACCCCAACAGCAATGAGCAGTACTTC. As protein: CASSQNPNSNEQYF.

The chain employs TRBV27 and TRBJ2-2; D not resolved. The CDR3 has 14 amino acids. The germline V and J ends were trimmed by 5 bases and 6 bases, with 13 bases remaining between them. Germline-derived CDR1 and CDR2 are MNHEY and SMNVEV (reference sequence). The CDR3 DNA follows: TGTGCCAGCAGTATTAATAGGGTGTCCGGGGAGCTGTTTTTT. It specifies CASSINRVSGELFF.

V gene TRBV6-1 combines with J gene TRBJ2-5; 10 nucleotides match TRBD1. Germline CDR1 reads MNHNS; CDR2 reads SASEGT. Germline trimming cut 4 bases from V and 4 bases from J; bases unmatched to any gene: 3. This CDR3 is 14 amino acids long. The CDR3 coding sequence is TGTGCCAGCAGTGTGGGACAGGGGTTAGAGACCCAGTACTTC. Translated: CASSVGQGLETQYF.

This chain links TRBV2 with TRBJ1-1, with D uncertain. V lost 7 bases and J lost 6, with 18 bases in between. Looked up from germline, CDR1 is SNHLY and CDR2 is FYNNEI. CDR3 length equals 14 residues. The DNA of the CDR3 is TGTGCCAGCATTTCAGCAGGATATATAGCTGAAGCTTTCTTT. It yields the protein CASISAGYIAEAFF.

This chain uses TRBV4-1 with TRBJ2-7, with 11 bases that match TRBD1. Germline CDR1 is MGHRA and CDR2 is YSYEKL. CDR3 length: 15 residues. The V segment lost 3 bases and the J segment 7 bases; nucleotides outside the gene matches: 8. The CDR3 region has the DNA TGCGCCAGCAGCCATTGGGACAGGGGGAGCGATGAGCAGTACTTC. This translates into CASSHWDRGSDEQYF.

This clonotype was counted a few times. CDR3 loop: CASSLSFSGANVLTF. CDR3 nucleotides: TGTGCCAGCAGTTTATCGTTTTCTGGGGCCAACGTCCTGACTTTC. The chain links TRBV27 to TRBJ2-6; the D is unclear. The CDR3 is 15 residues long. V lost 0 bases to trimming and J lost 1 base, with 4 bases between them. Germline values: CDR1 MNHEY, CDR2 SMNVEV (reference sequence).

V gene TRBV4-3 combines with J gene TRBJ2-4; 7 bases map to TRBD2. The CDR3 runs 16 residues. Germline CDR1 and CDR2: LGHNA and YSLEER. V gave up 5 bases and J gave up 3 bases; unmatched junction bases: 10. CDR3 sequence reads: CASSSRPAGVKNIQYF. The CDR3 region has the DNA TGCGCCAGCAGCTCTCGACCCGCGGGGGTCAAAAACATTCAGTACTTC.

In nucleotides, the CDR3 is TGTGCCAGCAGCGTAGGGACTAGAACTTACACCGGGGAGCTGTTTTTT. Its translation: CASSVGTRTYTGELFF. The rearrangement uses TRBV9 and TRBJ2-2; 7 bases line up with TRBD2. Germline loops: CDR1 SGDLS, CDR2 YYNGEE. The J segment lost 3 bases and the V segment lost 0 bases, leaving 5 bases of the junction unmatched. The CDR3 is 16 residues long.

This clonotype was seen only a few times. The CDR3 DNA is TGTGCCAGCAGTGTGTTTCCAACGGGGCAGTCCTACGAGCAGTACTTC. Translated, it gives CASSVFPTGQSYEQYF. The V call is TRBV6-1, the J call TRBJ2-7; D tentatively fits TRBD1 or TRBD2 (5 bases each). The germline V gene encodes CDR1 MNHNS and CDR2 SASEGT. The CDR3 is 16 residues long. With 4 bases removed from V and 1 base from J, the gap between germline ends came to 17 bases.

This chain connects TRBV7-2 to TRBJ1-2; D is possibly TRBD1 (6 bases). CDR3 length equals 17 residues. Deletions cut 5 bases from V and 6 bases from J, with 25 bases between. Germline V gene data show CDR1 as SGHTA and CDR2 as FQGNSA. Here the CDR3 reads CASSIANRDNPGHGYTF. The CDR3 DNA reads TGTGCCAGCAGCATCGCGAACCGGGACAATCCAGGGCATGGCTACACCTTC.

This clonotype was found a few times. This sequence joins TRBV12-3 or TRBV12-4 and TRBJ1-1; 7 nucleotides match TRBD1. Germline trimming cut 6 bases from V and 11 bases from J; bases unmatched to any gene: 12. The CDR3 spans 13 residues. The CDR3 DNA sequence: TGTGCCAGCAGCCAAGGACAGGCTATAGGGGCTTTCTTT. Translated: CASSQGQAIGAFF.

The V and J genes are TRBV10-3 and TRBJ2-2; D is unresolved. Germline-derived CDR1 and CDR2 are ENHRY and SYGVKD. This CDR3 is built from 15 residues. The V gene lost 0 bases and the J gene lost 0 bases, with 5 bases spanning the gap. The CDR3 reads CAISESTTNTGELFF. DNA for the CDR3: TGTGCCATCAGTGAGTCTACAACGAACACCGGGGAGCTGTTTTTT.

This rearrangement joins TRBV7-9 to TRBJ2-1; D gene unclear. The end of the DNA is better explained by TRBJ2-7, so the J call may be wrong. The CDR3 has 13 residues. In germline, CDR1 is SEHNR, CDR2 FQNEAQ (reference sequence). The CDR3 bases are TGTGCCAGCAGCCAAAGTGGTGGCAATGAGCAGTACTTC. Translation: CASSQSGGNEQYF.

The rearrangement uses TRBV4-2 and TRBJ1-2; 7 positions match TRBD1. V lost 2 bases, J lost 0 bases, and 6 bases stayed unmatched. CDR1 LGHNA and CDR2 YNFKEQ come from the germline V gene. The CDR3 contains 16 residues. The CDR3 coding sequence is TGTGCCAGCAGCCAAACGGGACAGCTAGCTAACTATGGCTACACCTTC. It translates to CASSQTGQLANYGYTF.

This chain links TRBV20-1 with TRBJ2-4, with 11 bases lining up with TRBD2. The end of the DNA aligns better with TRBJ2-7, so the J call may be wrong. Germline values: CDR1 DFQATT, CDR2 SNEGSKA (reference sequence). This CDR3 comprises 14 residues. The CDR3 DNA is TGCAGTGCTAGAGCGGGACTAGCGGAATACGAGCAGTACTTC. Encoded protein: CSARAGLAEYEQYF.

This chain links TRBV3-1 with TRBJ2-7; perhaps TRBD2 as D (7 bases). The CDR3 runs 16 residues. Trimming cost V 1 base and J 7 bases, with 20 bases left between them. In germline, CDR1 is LGHDT, CDR2 YNNKEL (reference sequence). The CDR3 bases are TGTGCCAGCAGCCAAGTGCCTCAGGGGAGGGGCGATGAGCAGTACTTC. Translation: CASSQVPQGRGDEQYF.

The V and J genes are TRBV7-9 and TRBJ2-1; TRBD2 aligns across 9 bases. There are 15 residues in the CDR3. Germline V gene sequence: CDR1 SEHNR, CDR2 FQNEAQ (reference sequence). Losses at the gene ends were 3 bases for V and 7 bases for J; bases not matched to a gene: 7. CDR3 sequence (DNA): TGTGCCAGCAGCTTTATCCGGCGGGAGGGTAATGAGCAGTTCTTC. Its protein is CASSFIRREGNEQFF.

This chain connects TRBV4-3 to TRBJ2-7; 7 nucleotides match TRBD1. V was clipped by 4 bases and J by 9 bases; unmatched bases: 18. The CDR3 totals 16 residues. CDR1 LGHNA and CDR2 YSLEER come from the germline V gene. The CDR3 region has the DNA TGCGCCAGCAGCCCGACTACAGGGGCGTACTTCTCGGTGCAGTACTTC. Encoded protein: CASSPTTGAYFSVQYF.

This chain joins TRBV3-1 and TRBJ2-5, with 11 bases that match TRBD2. Germline V gene data show CDR1 as LGHDT and CDR2 as YNNKEL (reference sequence). There are 15 residues in the CDR3. Losses at the gene ends were 4 bases for V and 5 bases for J; bases not matched to a gene: 6. In DNA form, the CDR3 reads TGTGCCAGCAGCCTTAGCGGGAGGGCCTATGAGACCCAGTACTTC. Translating it yields CASSLSGRAYETQYF.

This clonotype was seen more than once but under ten times. CDR3 sequence: CATQTGGRGETQYF. In nucleotides, the CDR3 is TGTGCCACTCAAACGGGGGGGCGAGGGGAGACCCAGTACTTC. The chain carries TRBV10-3 and TRBJ2-5; 8 nucleotides match TRBD2. Trimming took 10 bases from V and 5 from J; bases not matched to a gene: 12. Per the germline V gene, CDR1 is ENHRY and CDR2 is SYGVKD. This CDR3 is built from 14 residues.

This clonotype was seen more than once but under ten times. This chain uses TRBV12-3 or TRBV12-4 with TRBJ2-3; D not certain. This CDR3 spans 14 amino acids. Trimming stripped 5 bases from V and 2 bases from J, with 11 bases between. CDR3 DNA sequence: TGTGCCAGCAGTCCCGTTGGGGTCACAGATACGCAGTATTTT. It yields the protein CASSPVGVTDTQYF.

This chain links TRBV5-1 with TRBJ2-1; 7 nucleotides match TRBD2. Germline values: CDR1 SGHRS, CDR2 YFSETQ. The V gene end was trimmed by 3 bases and the J gene end by 4 bases; junction bases not matched to a gene: 10. This CDR3 has 16 residues. The CDR3 DNA follows: TGCGCCAGCAGCTCCCTGGGGGGGGAGTTTTACAATGAGCAGTTCTTC. It translates to CASSSLGGEFYNEQFF.